This T cell receptor beta chain was documented in a study of T-cell reconstitution after alpha-beta-depleted transplantation in children. V was cut by 6 bases and J by 7 bases, with 16 bases left in between. Germline-derived CDR1 and CDR2 are SGHTS and YDEGEE. CDR3 size: 14 residues. This clonotype has only one observation. Preparing the TCRbeta library involved the use of unique molecular identifiers. TCRdb reanalysed the PCR reads using MiXCR and keeps one entry per CDR3 protein. Among 190,000 or so distinct CDR3 sequences listed, 6.5% to 7.5% were seen once. This sequence was found in a human donor who donated a stem cell graft to a child with Wiskott-Aldrich syndrome. The gene calls are TRBV5-8 and TRBJ2-2; perhaps D is TRBD1 or TRBD2 (5 bases each). Source: PBMCs from the stem cell graft donor, taken from the stem cell graft. The CDR3 DNA reads as TGTGCCAGCAACCCGGGGCTCCTGTGCGGGGAGCTGTTTTTT. Encoded protein: CASNPGLLCGELFF.